This TCR beta chain was sequenced in a study of T cells in Graves' hyperthyroidism and ophthalmopathy. Study at large: Peripheral blood collection took place at initial diagnosis, before any treatment. Findings and caveats of the study: It was a median about 6.5 months before onset that the model predicted ophthalmopathy.

Individuals with ophthalmopathy presented a Clinical Activity Score of at least 3, a NOSPECS grade of at least 4 and a duration under 3 months. Not enrolled were patients with uncontrolled infection, other autoimmune disease, pregnancy or lactation. As concerns this clonotype: Antigen specificity is unknown.

Amplified regions were TCR beta CDR3 sequences from RNA transcripts. First-round RT-PCR targeting the TCR CDR3 was performed with the HTBI primer set. TCRdb re-analysed the multiplex PCR reads in MiXCR, keeping a single row per CDR3 protein. The table lists over 400,000 distinct CDR3 sequences, roughly 14% of them singletons. The CDR3 totals 14 residues. V lost 10 bases to trimming and J lost 4 bases, with 18 bases between them. The V gene's germline CDR1 is ENHRY and CDR2 SYGVKD. The rearrangement uses TRBV10-3 and TRBJ2-3; possibly TRBD2 for D (5 bases). The sequenced sample consisted of blood. The origin of this receptor is a man younger than 35 with Graves' ophthalmopathy. CDR3 nucleotide sequence: TGTGCCACCTTAGACACAGACTACCCAGATACGCAGTATTTT. It specifies CATLDTDYPDTQYF.